The present T cell receptor (beta chain) was sequenced within a study of blood T cell repertoires in COVID-19. The wider study: Samples came from the United States, Italy and Spain, spanning acute and convalescent COVID-19. PBMCs, B-cell-depleted T cells, or T cells were the source of the cDNA or gDNA that made up the material.

The CDR3 spans 12 residues. Trimming took off 4 bases at V and 5 bases at J, with 7 bases between the two ends. Germline lookup yields CDR1 SGHTA and CDR2 FQGTGA. Seattle patients were enrolled while actively infected and followed longitudinally. TCRdb's copy holds only in-frame clones and misses some; the assay was immunoSEQ multiplex PCR. The repertoire holds 130,000 or so clones, with 75% to 90% as singletons. This clone was counted only a few times. Sequenced material: peripheral blood. The receptor comes from a man aged 55-75 years with COVID-19, enrolled during active disease. This chain joins TRBV7-3 and TRBJ2-3; D might be TRBD1 (5 bases). CDR3: CASSSGIDTQYF. In nucleotides, the CDR3 is TGTGCCAGCAGCTCAGGGATAGATACGCAGTATTTT.